These T cell receptor beta chains were read from a single sample in a study of blood T cell repertoires in COVID-19. Using immunoSEQ multiplex PCR, the repertoire was profiled, and TCRdb retains in-frame clones only, with some absent. The sample records 450,000 or so clones, 70% to 90% being singletons. The sequenced sample consisted of peripheral blood. The receptors were gathered from a man between 18 and 35 years old with COVID-19, enrolled during active disease. Both conserved end residues are part of each CDR3. D genes are given only for firm matches.

d_call: NA
v_call: TRBV6-1
j_call: TRBJ2-7
cdr3_aa: CASSESGISISYEQYF

d_call: TRBD1
v_call: TRBV25-1
j_call: TRBJ2-3
cdr3_aa: CASSESRTGRDTQYF

d_call: NA
v_call: TRBV6-5
j_call: TRBJ1-4
cdr3_aa: CASSKQPRVIEKLFF

d_call: NA
v_call: TRBV6-5
j_call: TRBJ2-2
cdr3_aa: CASSPLDSSTGELFF

d_call: NA
v_call: TRBV28
j_call: TRBJ1-1
cdr3_aa: CASSLARVTEAFF

d_call: NA
v_call: TRBV18
j_call: TRBJ2-2
cdr3_aa: CASSRPSGELFF

d_call: NA
v_call: TRBV19
j_call: TRBJ1-5
cdr3_aa: CASSSRQDNQPQHF

d_call: TRBD1
v_call: TRBV5-1
j_call: TRBJ2-7
cdr3_aa: CASSVGQGRIYEQYF

d_call: NA
v_call: TRBV4-1
j_call: TRBJ2-3
cdr3_aa: CASSSSRLTDTQYF

d_call: NA
v_call: TRBV9
j_call: TRBJ2-1
cdr3_aa: CASSGPGQRGNEQFF

d_call: NA
v_call: TRBV6-6
j_call: TRBJ2-3
cdr3_aa: CASRPGRGGVTDTQYF

d_call: TRBD1
v_call: TRBV5-4
j_call: TRBJ1-2
cdr3_aa: CASSQDRVGGYTF

d_call: NA
v_call: TRBV6-5
j_call: TRBJ2-2
cdr3_aa: CASSFQRTGELFF

d_call: TRBD2
v_call: TRBV4-2
j_call: TRBJ2-5
cdr3_aa: CASSQTHSSGSRYQETQYF

d_call: NA
v_call: TRBV30
j_call: TRBJ2-6
cdr3_aa: CASRPSGANVLTF

d_call: NA
v_call: TRBV7-8
j_call: TRBJ2-1
cdr3_aa: CASSWGLTSYNEQFF

d_call: NA
v_call: TRBV27
j_call: TRBJ2-1
cdr3_aa: CASSLTGDYNEQFF

d_call: TRBD2
v_call: TRBV11-3
j_call: TRBJ2-1
cdr3_aa: CASSLSLGGGFLNEQFF

d_call: TRBD1
v_call: TRBV5-4
j_call: TRBJ2-7
cdr3_aa: CASSQDRENEQYF

d_call: NA
v_call: TRBV27
j_call: TRBJ1-4
cdr3_aa: CASSLVFRGTNEKLFF

d_call: NA
v_call: TRBV15
j_call: TRBJ1-1
cdr3_aa: CATRLGASNTEAFF

d_call: NA
v_call: TRBV5-4
j_call: TRBJ2-4
cdr3_aa: CASSLGGAAANIQYF

d_call: NA
v_call: TRBV12-3/TRBV12-4
j_call: TRBJ2-7
cdr3_aa: CASGPRLDSEQYF

d_call: NA
v_call: TRBV6-5
j_call: TRBJ2-7
cdr3_aa: CASSSGTGDYEQYF

d_call: NA
v_call: TRBV7-9
j_call: TRBJ1-1
cdr3_aa: CASSLFEANTEAFF

d_call: NA
v_call: TRBV6-5
j_call: TRBJ1-6
cdr3_aa: CASSYSTTGQGSPLHF

d_call: TRBD2
v_call: TRBV5-4
j_call: TRBJ2-1
cdr3_aa: CASSPGSGGAVYEQFF

d_call: TRBD1
v_call: TRBV30
j_call: TRBJ2-7
cdr3_aa: CAWTRQGSEQYF

d_call: NA
v_call: TRBV25-1
j_call: TRBJ2-3
cdr3_aa: CASSDRVSTDTQYF

d_call: TRBD1
v_call: TRBV5-6
j_call: TRBJ1-6
cdr3_aa: CASSPQLKTGPNSPLHF

d_call: TRBD1
v_call: TRBV5-1
j_call: TRBJ2-7
cdr3_aa: CASSGTGYEQYF

d_call: NA
v_call: TRBV10-1
j_call: TRBJ2-3
cdr3_aa: CASSETGSTDTQYF

d_call: NA
v_call: TRBV7-9
j_call: TRBJ1-1
cdr3_aa: CASSPGLMNTEAFF

d_call: TRBD2
v_call: TRBV6-1
j_call: TRBJ2-1
cdr3_aa: CASSEASGTHNEQFF

d_call: NA
v_call: TRBV12-5
j_call: TRBJ2-7
cdr3_aa: CASGLDSAYEQYF

d_call: TRBD1
v_call: TRBV6-5
j_call: TRBJ1-1
cdr3_aa: CASSYDHRGGTEAFF

d_call: TRBD2
v_call: TRBV6-5
j_call: TRBJ2-7
cdr3_aa: CASSRGTRSSEQYF

d_call: NA
v_call: TRBV7-2
j_call: TRBJ2-3
cdr3_aa: CASSRDYLSTDTQYF

d_call: NA
v_call: TRBV3-1/TRBV3-2
j_call: TRBJ2-7
cdr3_aa: CASSQDSGSYEQYF

d_call: TRBD2
v_call: TRBV3-1/TRBV3-2
j_call: TRBJ2-7
cdr3_aa: CASSPSGGNEQYF

d_call: TRBD1
v_call: TRBV7-9
j_call: TRBJ1-5
cdr3_aa: CASSSTGSSNQPQHF

d_call: TRBD1
v_call: TRBV7-3
j_call: TRBJ2-1
cdr3_aa: CASSPGQGYNEQFF

d_call: NA
v_call: TRBV10-3
j_call: TRBJ2-7
cdr3_aa: CAISERYEQYF

d_call: TRBD2
v_call: TRBV12-3/TRBV12-4
j_call: TRBJ2-1
cdr3_aa: CASRGLAVHEQFF

d_call: NA
v_call: TRBV6-6
j_call: TRBJ1-1
cdr3_aa: CASSYGDKTNTEAFF

d_call: TRBD2
v_call: TRBV7-3
j_call: TRBJ2-1
cdr3_aa: CASSLMSREGNEQFF

d_call: TRBD2
v_call: TRBV2
j_call: TRBJ2-7
cdr3_aa: CASKSGGSSYEQYF

d_call: TRBD2
v_call: TRBV2
j_call: TRBJ2-3
cdr3_aa: CASRETSGSGDTQYF

d_call: TRBD2
v_call: TRBV9
j_call: TRBJ2-3
cdr3_aa: CASSVDGRASDTQYF

d_call: NA
v_call: TRBV5-6
j_call: TRBJ2-2
cdr3_aa: CASSPPETAPGELFF

d_call: NA
v_call: TRBV11-2
j_call: TRBJ1-1
cdr3_aa: CASSYWTASNTEAFF

d_call: NA
v_call: TRBV3-1/TRBV3-2
j_call: TRBJ2-3
cdr3_aa: CASSQDHEPRSYTQYF

d_call: NA
v_call: TRBV7-6
j_call: TRBJ2-7
cdr3_aa: CASSSVRTARYEQYF

d_call: NA
v_call: TRBV7-3
j_call: TRBJ1-1
cdr3_aa: CASSFQGGNTEAFF

d_call: TRBD1
v_call: TRBV5-1
j_call: TRBJ1-1
cdr3_aa: CASSLVGTGGYTEAFF

d_call: TRBD2
v_call: TRBV7-9
j_call: TRBJ2-7
cdr3_aa: CASSLSGGSYEQYF

d_call: TRBD2
v_call: TRBV7-9
j_call: TRBJ2-5
cdr3_aa: CASSLLRAGVSETQYF